Listed below are T cell receptor beta chains from one sample, sequenced in a study of blood T cell repertoires in COVID-19. Here immunoSEQ multiplex PCR was the method, and the copy in TCRdb shows in-frame clones only, minus some. Of over 55,000 clones listed, about 82% are singletons. Sequenced input: peripheral blood. These TCRs come from a human donor in a cohort sampled during active COVID-19. CDR3s include the opening cysteine and the closing phenylalanine or tryptophan. D genes are given only for firm matches. A row's size may be missing; if present it is once, few, many or a size class.

TRBJ2-1,TRBV9,.,.,TGTGCCAGCAGCGTAGAGTCAGGAATAGGCAATGAGCAGTTCTTC,CASSVESGIGNEQFF
TRBJ1-2,TRBV19,.,.,TGTGCCAGTAGTATATACTCCCCAGGGTTTGATGGCTACACCTTC,CASSIYSPGFDGYTF
TRBJ2-1,TRBV11-1,.,TRBD1,TGTGCCAGCAGCGGCTGGACAGGGTCCTACAATGAGCAGTTCTTC,CASSGWTGSYNEQFF
TRBJ1-4,TRBV3-1/TRBV3-2,.,TRBD1,TGTGCCAGCAGCCGGGGACAGAGTGAAAAACTGTTTTTT,CASSRGQSEKLFF
TRBJ2-1,TRBV4-2,.,TRBD2,TGTGCCAGCAGCCAAAAGACTAGCGGGGGCGGGAATGAGCAGTTCTTC,CASSQKTSGGGNEQFF
TRBJ2-1,TRBV9,few,.,TGTGCCAGCAGCGTAGATAAGGCAGGGATCCCCTACAATGAGCAGTTCTTC,CASSVDKAGIPYNEQFF
TRBJ1-2,TRBV5-4,.,.,TGTGCCAGCAGCTCGGACAGATATGGCTACACCTTC,CASSSDRYGYTF
TRBJ1-4,TRBV30,.,TRBD1,TGTGCCTGGAGTAACTCCGGGACAGGGGGCCCCCTTTTCGGACTGTTTTTT,CAWSNSGTGGPLFGLFF
TRBJ2-3,TRBV5-1,once,TRBD2,TGCGCCAGCACCCCACTAGCGGGGGGAACAGATACGCAGTATTTT,CASTPLAGGTDTQYF
TRBJ2-1,TRBV29-1,.,TRBD2,TGCAGCGTTCGTCCCGGGGGGGTTTACAATGAGCAGTTCTTC,CSVRPGGVYNEQFF
TRBJ1-1,TRBV7-8,.,.,TGTGCCAGCAGCTTAGCGATCAGGGGTTCTGAAGCTTTCTTT,CASSLAIRGSEAFF
TRBJ2-1,TRBV7-8,few,.,TGTGCCAGCAGCTTAGGGGGGCAGGGCAATGAGCAGTTCTTC,CASSLGGQGNEQFF
TRBJ1-1,TRBV5-6,.,.,TGTGCCAGCAGCTTGCAGGGGACGAACACTGAAGCTTTCTTT,CASSLQGTNTEAFF
TRBJ2-7,TRBV7-9,.,.,TGTGCCAGCAGCCGAGTTGAGGGTGAGCAGTACTTC,CASSRVEGEQYF
TRBJ2-3,TRBV4-2,.,TRBD2,TGTGCCAGCAGCCAACGGGGACTAGCGGAGGTCACAGATACGCAGTATTTT,CASSQRGLAEVTDTQYF
TRBJ1-2,TRBV3-1/TRBV3-2,.,.,TGTGCCAGCAGTTCTACACCAGCGACAGCGATCGGTGGCTACACCTTC,CASSSTPATAIGGYTF
TRBJ2-7,TRBV2,.,.,TGTGCCACCGCTGAGGAGGACTCCTACGAGCAGTACTTC,CATAEEDSYEQYF
TRBJ2-7,TRBV7-9,.,TRBD2,TGTGCCAGCAGCTTAGCGGGTAGCGGGGGAAACTACGAGCAGTACTTC,CASSLAGSGGNYEQYF
TRBJ1-1,TRBV28,.,.,TGTGCCAGCAGTCCCAAGACAGGAAAGAACACTGAAGCTTTCTTT,CASSPKTGKNTEAFF
TRBJ1-6,TRBV27,.,.,TGTGCCAGCAGTTTATACGGGGAGAATTCACCCCTCCACTTT,CASSLYGENSPLHF
TRBJ2-2,TRBV11-3,.,TRBD2,TGTGCCAGCAGTCGCGGGGGGACCAACACCGGGGAGCTGTTTTTT,CASSRGGTNTGELFF
TRBJ2-3,TRBV11-2,.,.,TGTGCCAGCAGCGTTGGCGGGGGCACAGATACGCAGTATTTT,CASSVGGGTDTQYF
TRBJ2-4,TRBV7-3,.,TRBD2,TGTGCCAGCAGCCCCTCCCTAGCGGGGGGCACGGTAAACATTCAGTACTTC,CASSPSLAGGTVNIQYF
TRBJ1-4,TRBV28,.,TRBD1,TGTGCCAGCAGTTTATCAGGGGGCTGGAGTGAAAAACTGTTTTTT,CASSLSGGWSEKLFF
TRBJ2-5,TRBV5-4,.,TRBD1,TGTGCCAGCAGCTTGAGGTTTGTAGGGGGCCGGAAAGAGACCCAGTACTTC,CASSLRFVGGRKETQYF
TRBJ2-3,TRBV9,.,TRBD2,TGTGCCGGCAGCGTAGGCCCGGGGGGGAGCACAGATACGCAGTATTTT,CAGSVGPGGSTDTQYF
TRBJ2-1,TRBV7-2,once,.,TGTGCCAGCAGCTTAGATTGGCAGGCCTCCTACAATGAGCAGTTCTTC,CASSLDWQASYNEQFF
TRBJ2-7,TRBV5-1,.,TRBD2,TGCGCCAGCAGCGCTTCAAGAGCGGGGGGCCTCTACGAGCAGTACTTC,CASSASRAGGLYEQYF
TRBJ2-7,TRBV7-3,.,TRBD1,TGTGCCAGCAGCTCTCCGGGACAGGGGGACGAGCAGTACTTC,CASSSPGQGDEQYF
TRBJ1-2,TRBV5-6,.,.,TGTGCCAGCAGCAGTGGGGGGGCTGGTAACTATGGCTACACCTTC,CASSSGGAGNYGYTF
TRBJ1-5,TRBV2,.,.,TGTGCCGAGGGGAGGGGCGATCAGCCCCAGCATTTT,CAEGRGDQPQHF
TRBJ1-6,TRBV9,.,.,TGTGCCAGCAGCGCGACGACAAGACCTAATTCACCCCTCCACTTT,CASSATTRPNSPLHF
TRBJ1-4,TRBV28,few,TRBD1,TGTGCCAGCAGTTTATACCGTTGGGACAGGCCTAATGAAAAACTGTTTTTT,CASSLYRWDRPNEKLFF
TRBJ2-1,TRBV2,.,.,TGTGCCAGCAGTCCATACAATGAGCAGTTCTTC,CASSPYNEQFF
TRBJ1-1,TRBV7-9,.,TRBD1,TGTGCCAGCAGCTTAGAGGAGGGACAGGGGGACACTGAAGCTTTCTTT,CASSLEEGQGDTEAFF
TRBJ2-1,TRBV4-2,.,TRBD2,TGTGCCAGCAGCCAAGTGAGTAGCGGGGCGAATGAGCAGTTCTTC,CASSQVSSGANEQFF